Sequencing of this TCR beta chain was carried out in a study of blood T cell repertoires in COVID-19 (dated by TCRdb to the early 2020s). Study-level background: Samples from collaborators originated in the United States, Italy and Spain and spanned both the acute and convalescent phases of COVID-19. The sample metadata nearly always contained a de-identified subject ID, COVID-19 status, age in years and sex. Samples came from the ongoing ImmuneRACE study (first 160 participants) plus 1,254 subjects from 6 global collaborators. Where available, HLA class I and class II types were taken from metadata supplied by the sample provider and were not determined by assay-based typing. The material from the prospective study consisted of cDNA or gDNA derived from T cells, B-cell-depleted T cells, or PBMCs. The repertoires were made available in a free public database intended to serve as a resource for research on the immune response to SARS-CoV-2. Deeply sampled blood TCRbeta repertoires from subjects exposed to, actively infected with, or recovered from COVID-19 were included in the dataset. The research as a whole found: How much clinical and demographic metadata was included differed by source and by participant, and the metadata was provided uncurated.

Including the terminal cysteine and phenylalanine, the CDR3 comprises 14 residues. CDR3 DNA is the only sequence kept; it has 42 bases, read in frame from the first base. V is cut by 5 bases and J by 2 bases, and the space between the germline ends is 12 bases. The germline V gene sets CDR1 to SGHTA and CDR2 to FQGTGA. Collaborating institutions collected whole blood in K2EDTA tubes following their own protocols. For TCRbeta analysis, collaborators shipped samples in one of three forms: frozen whole blood, isolated PBMCs, or DNA extracted from either of those sample types. Details on this clone: Which antigen it targets is not known. Nothing much larger sits one base from this clone, and base qualities are not available.

The immunoSEQ Assay, a bias-controlled multiplex PCR, was used to amplify TCRbeta CDR3 regions from genomic DNA. As for the original processing: The number of nucleated cells in each sample was estimated from the amplification of reference gene primers within the assay. Sequence reads were collapsed and filtered to measure the absolute abundance of every unique TCRbeta CDR3 rearrangement. For each sample, productive Simpson clonality was calculated by taking the square root of Simpson's diversity index across productive rearrangements. Imported from immuneACCESS, the table was reduced by TCRdb to in-frame sequences with V and J called. These copies leave out some clones; in studies compared against another copy, an unresolved V gene accounts for under half, and the cause of the remainder is not known. That table furnishes V, J and clone size, whereas the DNA furnished D and trimming. Across this sample there are about 73,000 clones, with over 70% seen only once. About 20% of the sample is in the top ten clones.

Sequenced input: peripheral blood. This TCR came from a man aged 60-69 years with acute or convalescent COVID-19. The rearranged segments are TRBV7-3 and TRBJ1-1; confidence is insufficient to name the D gene. The CDR3 loop reads CASSPTGINTEAFF. In nucleotides, the sequence is TGTGCCAGCAGCCCCACCGGGATAAACACTGAAGCTTTCTTT.